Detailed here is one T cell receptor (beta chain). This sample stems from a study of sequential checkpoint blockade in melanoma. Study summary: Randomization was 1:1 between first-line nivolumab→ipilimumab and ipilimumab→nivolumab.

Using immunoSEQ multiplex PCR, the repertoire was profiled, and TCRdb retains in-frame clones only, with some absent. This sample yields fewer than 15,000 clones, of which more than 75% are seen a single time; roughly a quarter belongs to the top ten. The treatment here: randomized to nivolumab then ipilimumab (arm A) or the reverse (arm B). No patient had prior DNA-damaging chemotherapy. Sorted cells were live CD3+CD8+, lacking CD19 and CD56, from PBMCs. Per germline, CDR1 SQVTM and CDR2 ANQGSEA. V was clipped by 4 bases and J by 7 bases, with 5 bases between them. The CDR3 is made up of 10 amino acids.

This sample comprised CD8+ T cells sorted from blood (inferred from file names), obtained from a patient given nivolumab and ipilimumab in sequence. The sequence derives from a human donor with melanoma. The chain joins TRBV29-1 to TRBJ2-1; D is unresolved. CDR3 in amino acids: CSVGGNEQFF. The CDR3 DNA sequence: TGCAGCGTTGGAGGTAATGAGCAGTTCTTC.